This T cell receptor (beta chain) was identified in a study of T cells after yellow fever vaccination. General study results and limits: Contaminating bulk clonotypes could be abundant in FACS-sorted repertoires. Peak timing came faster in the weaker secondary response, day 5 versus 15.

In making TCR cDNA, 5'RACE template switching added a universal primer site and UMIs to it. TCRdb fed the 5' RACE reads into MiXCR, producing one record per CDR3 protein. The sample has 500,000 to 650,000 distinct CDR3 sequences, around 12% seen once; the top ten hold more than 13%. A remark on this clonotype: The target antigen is unknown.

The sequence was collected from a young man who received the YFV17D yellow fever vaccine. The specimen was PBMCs, collected on the day of the yellow fever booster vaccination.

CDR3 loop: CASTPTGGETQYF. CDR3 DNA sequence: TGTGCCAGCACTCCGACCGGGGGGGAGACCCAGTACTTC. The gene calls are TRBV12-3 or TRBV12-4 and TRBJ2-5; TRBD2 agrees at 7 bases. The CDR3 consists of 13 residues. V gave up 7 bases and J gave up 5 bases; unmatched junction bases: 7.